A few counts support the clone carrying this T cell receptor (beta chain). Its target is not known. The data stem from a study of T cells in Graves' hyperthyroidism and ophthalmopathy. These patients, aged 18 to 65, had recently diagnosed hyperthyroidism lasting under 2 months. RNA transcripts yielded amplified TCR beta CDR3 regions. The study used the HTBI primer set for a first-round RT-PCR of the TCR CDR3. Using its own MiXCR run on the multiplex PCR reads, TCRdb lists one record per CDR3 protein. In the table there are some 560,000 distinct CDR3 sequences, about 15% of which are singletons. General observations from the study: The model foresaw ophthalmopathy a median approximately 6.1 months prior to onset. Ophthalmopathy was told apart from stable hyperthyroidism by a 13 V-J model. Blood samples included most of the expanded thyroid clonotypes exceeding 0.001.

The receptor was isolated from a woman aged 25 to 39 with Graves' hyperthyroidism. The sequenced material came from blood.

The CDR3 DNA reads TGTGCCAGCAGTTTGACTAGCGGGAGGGACGATGAGCAGTTCTTC. Translating it yields CASSLTSGRDDEQFF. This chain uses TRBV12-3 or TRBV12-4 with TRBJ2-1; 14 bases match TRBD2. J lost 8 bases, V lost 3 bases, and 3 bases had no gene match. The CDR3 is 15 residues long.